Given below is one T cell receptor beta chain in context. Its antigen is not known. The sample comes from a study of PD-1 blockade in mismatch repair-deficient tumors. Across the study: All were previously treated, progressing patients with about 12 mismatch repair-deficient cancer types. Study observations and caveats: Tumor-resident clones, often absent from pretreatment blood, expanded after pembrolizumab and then contracted.

J lost 1 base, V lost 3 bases, and 11 bases had no gene match. CDR1 and CDR2 (germline): LNHDA, SQIVND (reference sequence). The CDR3 covers 20 residues. All patients were mismatch repair deficient, assessed by either PCR or immunohistochemistry. Three pembrolizumab responders had their TCRs sequenced. Profiling relied on immunoSEQ multiplex PCR, and the TCRdb table lists in-frame clones only, not all of them. The sample consists of some 45,000 clones, 77% of them appearing once. The starting material was PBMCs, obtained before pembrolizumab treatment. The TCR was taken from an adult with mismatch repair-deficient cancer. V gene TRBV19 combines with J gene TRBJ2-1, with TRBD2 matching 14 bases. CDR3 residues: CASSISGLAGGKGSYNEQFF. The CDR3, as DNA: TGTGCCAGTAGTATTTCAGGACTAGCGGGAGGTAAGGGTTCCTACAATGAGCAGTTCTTC.